This TCR beta chain originates from a study of T-cell reconstitution after alpha-beta-depleted transplantation in children. Study-wide findings and caveats: Several hundred expanded graft clones reportedly were the source of alpha-beta T cells about two months after transplant. At the one-year point after transplant, T-cell counts and TCRbeta diversity were found to come mostly from T cells that had been newly produced.

The TCRbeta library incorporated unique molecular identifiers. Each CDR3 protein gets one entry after TCRdb re-called the PCR reads with MiXCR. The repertoire holds about 78,000 distinct CDR3 sequences, 14% seen once, with about 26% in the top ten. This clonotype has a handful of counts. Its antigen remains unknown. Sequences were derived from PBMCs, mostly from graft donor cells, sampled 180 days after TCRalphabeta/CD19-depleted stem cell transplant. This clonotype was obtained from a male patient aged 2 to 10 who had a stem cell transplant for acute lymphoblastic leukemia, so the T cells may come from the graft donor.

CDR3 DNA: TGTGCCAGCAGTGATTGGGGGACAGGGCACTACGAGCAGTACTTC. It codes for CASSDWGTGHYEQYF. The V call is TRBV25-1, the J call TRBJ2-7, with 9 nucleotides matching TRBD1. Trimming cost V 3 bases and J 3 bases; bases outside gene matches: 6. This CDR3 is built from 15 residues. In germline, CDR1 is MGHDK, CDR2 SYGVNS.